The 20 T cell receptor beta chains presented below share a single source sample, sequenced in a study of post-analysis software for immune sequencing data. General observations from the study: In patients, TRBV5-6, TRBV5-1 and TRBV20-1 belonged to about five TRBV segments found more frequently than in controls.

No antigen is known for these receptors. Unique molecular identifiers tagged the TCR beta cDNA libraries. TCRdb reanalysed the PCR reads using MiXCR and keeps one entry per CDR3 protein. The repertoire consists of about 200,000 distinct CDR3 sequences, with approximately 29% occurring once and the leading ten covering 3% to 3.5%. Material: blood. The receptors come from a girl under 18 with multiple sclerosis.

This clonotype was counted between two and nine times. CDR3 region: CASSEQGSGRAYGYTF. CDR3 sequence (DNA): TGTGCCAGCAGTGAACAGGGGAGTGGCAGGGCCTATGGCTACACCTTC. The chain has TRBV2 and TRBJ1-2; weak D call: TRBD1 (6 bases). V was shortened by 2 bases and J by 4 bases, with 17 bases between the two germline ends. The germline CDR1 and CDR2 sequences are SNHLY and FYNNEI. The CDR3 is made up of 16 amino acids.

V gene TRBV7-9 combines with J gene TRBJ2-5; a possible D gene is TRBD1 (6 bases). CDR3 length: 13 amino acids. Germline loops: CDR1 SEHNR, CDR2 FQNEAQ (reference sequence). Trimming shortened V by 1 base and J by 4 bases, and 7 bases separated the two germline ends. The CDR3 reads CASSLGRGETQYF. CDR3 coding DNA: TGTGCCAGCAGCTTAGGCAGGGGAGAGACCCAGTACTTC.

This clonotype was counted only a few times. This chain uses TRBV4-1 with TRBJ2-3; the D gene is possibly TRBD2 (7 bases). V gave up 4 bases and J gave up 2 bases, with 16 bases separating them. CDR1 and CDR2 (germline): MGHRA, YSYEKL. CDR3 length: 16 amino acids. The CDR3 here is CASSRAGAGITDTQYF. The CDR3 nucleotides read TGCGCCAGCAGCCGGGCGGGGGCGGGAATCACAGATACGCAGTATTTT.

This clonotype was counted at least ten times. This chain joins TRBV27 and TRBJ2-6; D perhaps matches TRBD1 (6 bases). CDR1 is MNHEY, CDR2 SMNVEV, per germline (reference sequence). This CDR3 is 15 amino acids long. V dropped 6 bases and J dropped 2 bases, with 11 bases sitting between them. CDR3 region: CASRQQGAGANVLTF. The CDR3 DNA reads TGTGCCAGCAGGCAACAGGGAGCTGGGGCCAACGTCCTGACTTTC.

The V gene is TRBV5-1, the J gene TRBJ1-6, with D possibly being TRBD1 (6 bases). Per germline, CDR1 SGHRS and CDR2 YFSETQ. The germline V and J ends were trimmed by 4 bases and 9 bases, with 14 bases remaining between them. CDR3 length: 14 amino acids. CDR3 in amino acids: CASSGSTGASPLHF. In DNA form, the CDR3 reads TGCGCCAGCAGCGGGAGTACGGGGGCTTCACCCCTCCACTTT.

This clonotype showed up just a few times. The gene calls are TRBV20-1 and TRBJ1-6, with D uncertain. V shed 6 bases and J shed 10 bases, with 13 bases lying between them. CDR3 length equals 12 residues. Germline V gene sequence: CDR1 DFQATT, CDR2 SNEGSKA (reference sequence). CDR3 region: CSARELESPLHF. The DNA for the CDR3 is TGCAGTGCCCGGGAGTTGGAGTCACCCCTCCACTTT.

The table lists this clonotype with many counts. This rearrangement joins TRBV5-1 to TRBJ2-3; 10 bases align to TRBD2. V dropped 4 bases and J dropped 2; count of bases not matched to a gene: 7. This CDR3 has 16 residues. From germline, CDR1 is SGHRS and CDR2 YFSETQ. Here the CDR3 DNA reads TGCGCCAGCAGCCCAAGGACTAGCGGAAACACAGATACGCAGTATTTT. Protein product: CASSPRTSGNTDTQYF.

The chain joins TRBV5-1 to TRBJ2-1; 9 bases match TRBD2. Looked up from germline, CDR1 is SGHRS and CDR2 is YFSETQ. V shed 8 bases and J 0 bases; nucleotides not matched to a gene: 9. The CDR3 spans 16 residues. The CDR3 nucleotides are TGCGCCAGTTGTCTCGGGACTAGCATCTCCTACAATGAGCAGTTCTTC. Translating it yields CASCLGTSISYNEQFF.

The CDR3 region is CASSLLGTAYGYTF. CDR3 nucleotide sequence: TGCGCCAGCAGCTTGTTAGGGACAGCTTATGGCTACACCTTC. V gene TRBV5-1 combines with J gene TRBJ1-2, with 7 bases aligning to TRBD1. The CDR3 length is 14 residues. Trimming removed 1 base from V and 5 bases from J; junction bases left unmatched: 5. Germline assignment: CDR1 SGHRS and CDR2 YFSETQ. Filled out from reference TRBV5-1 and TRBJ1-2, the complete variable domain reads KAGVTQTPRYLIKTRGQQVTLSCSPISGHRSVSWYQQTPGQGLQFLFEYFSETQRNKGNFPGRFSGRQFSNSRSEMNVSTLELGDSALYLCASSLLGTAYGYTFGSGTRLTVV.

This clonotype showed up many times. V is TRBV5-1 and J is TRBJ2-1; maybe TRBD2 (5 bases). The CDR3 is 13 residues long. V was pared by 4 bases and J by 12 bases, with 17 bases between. Germline CDR1 is SGHRS and CDR2 is YFSETQ. CDR3 sequence reads: CASSQQDPGRQFF. CDR3 nucleotides: TGCGCCAGCAGCCAACAAGACCCGGGAAGGCAGTTCTTC.

In its sample, this clonotype was seen many times. The V call is TRBV15, the J call TRBJ2-5; 7 nucleotides agree with TRBD1. The CDR3 has 15 residues. Germline V gene sequence: CDR1 LNHNV, CDR2 YYDKDF (reference sequence). Trimming removed 3 bases from V and 2 bases from J; junction bases left unmatched: 6. The CDR3 reads CATSRVGQPQETQYF. The CDR3 DNA follows: TGTGCCACCAGCAGGGTGGGACAGCCACAAGAGACCCAGTACTTC.

The chain recombines TRBV30 with TRBJ2-7, with 9 bases identical to TRBD1. The J call may be mistaken, given a closer DNA end match to TRBJ2-5. The CDR3 runs to 13 residues. Germline V gene lookup returns CDR1 GTSNPN and CDR2 SVGIG (reference sequence). The CDR3: CAWLTGGHGTQYF. The CDR3 nucleotides are TGTGCCTGGTTAACAGGGGGCCATGGGACCCAGTACTTC.

There are many counts of this clonotype. J is TRBJ1-2 and V is TRBV20-1, with 9 bases that match TRBD1. Trimming removed 3 bases from V and 5 bases from J; junction bases left unmatched: 7. Germline V gives CDR1 DFQATT, CDR2 SNEGSKA (reference sequence). The CDR3 is 14 residues long. DNA of the CDR3: TGCAGTGCTAGTGGGACAGGGAATCGGTATGGCTACACCTTC. Its protein is CSASGTGNRYGYTF.

The sample holds many counts of this clonotype. CDR3 nucleotides: TGTGCCAGCAGTGAAGCGAGGGGGGACATCTCCTACGAGCAGTACTTC. It is translated as CASSEARGDISYEQYF. This rearrangement joins TRBV2 to TRBJ2-7; D is possibly TRBD1 or TRBD2 (6 bases each). The CDR3 spans 16 residues. Germline CDR1 and CDR2: SNHLY and FYNNEI. The V and J ends lost 0 bases and 0 bases respectively, with 12 bases between them.

In this sample, this clonotype turned up a few times. The chain joins TRBV2 to TRBJ2-1; D ambiguous. The end of the DNA fits TRBJ2-7 better, so the J call may be wrong. Germline V CDR1 and CDR2: SNHLY, FYNNEI. This CDR3 comprises 16 residues. The CDR3, as DNA: TGTGCCAGCAGTGAAGGGCAGGCGTACTCCTACAATGAGCAGTACTTC. Its translation: CASSEGQAYSYNEQYF.

The chain carries TRBV5-1 and TRBJ2-3, with 9 bases lining up with TRBD2. Germline lookup yields CDR1 SGHRS and CDR2 YFSETQ. The CDR3 sequence is 15 residues long. V dropped 2 bases and J dropped 2; count of bases not matched to a gene: 3. The CDR3 DNA sequence: TGCGCCAGCAGCTTCGAGCGGGGGGACACAGATACGCAGTATTTT. Encoded protein: CASSFERGDTDTQYF.

With regard to this clonotype: Possible read error: a much larger clone is one base away. CDR3 region: CASSSTAGHPAYQQYF. DNA for the CDR3: TGTGCCAGCAGCTCAACTGCGGGACACCCAGCTTACCAGCAGTACTTC. The chain uses TRBV7-2 and TRBJ2-4; D might be TRBD1 or TRBD2, each matching 6 bases. Trimming took 4 bases from V and 13 from J, leaving 26 bases between them. Germline V gene data show CDR1 as SGHTA and CDR2 as FQGNSA. The CDR3 is made up of 16 amino acids.

This rearrangement joins TRBV5-1 to TRBJ2-4; TRBD1 might be the D (6 bases). The germline V gene has CDR1 SGHRS and CDR2 YFSETQ. V was pared by 3 bases and J by 0 bases, with 16 bases between. The CDR3 is made up of 17 amino acids. The CDR3 here is CASSWPRTELAKNIQYF. CDR3 nucleotide sequence: TGCGCCAGCAGCTGGCCGCGGACAGAGCTAGCCAAAAACATTCAGTACTTC.

The table lists this clonotype with a few counts. V usage is TRBV20-1 and J usage is TRBJ2-1; 9 nucleotides align to TRBD2. The germline V gene has CDR1 DFQATT and CDR2 SNEGSKA (reference sequence). This CDR3 has 14 amino acids. The junction had 6 bases not matched to a gene; V was cut back by 1 base and J by 8 bases. CDR3 sequence: CSARVGSGSHEQFF. The CDR3 DNA reads as TGCAGTGCTAGAGTCGGTAGCGGGAGCCATGAGCAGTTCTTC.

This clonotype is a singleton in its sample. It may be a read error: a sequence one base away is much more abundant. The chain couples TRBV5-5 to TRBJ2-1; 9 nucleotides agree with TRBD2. This CDR3 is 16 amino acids long. Germline V lookup: CDR1 SGHKS, CDR2 YYEKEE (reference sequence). V lost 10 bases to trimming and J lost 3 bases; unmatched junction nucleotides: 14. This CDR3 reads CAGGVGGGAYYNEQFF. CDR3 bases: TGTGCCGGCGGGGTCGGCGGGGGGGCCTACTACAATGAGCAGTTCTTC.